The 3 T cell receptor beta chains given below trace back to one sample, sequenced in a study of T cells in Graves' hyperthyroidism and ophthalmopathy. RNA transcripts were the template for amplifying TCR beta CDR3 regions. HTBI primers drove first-round RT-PCR of the TCR CDR3. Using its own MiXCR run on the multiplex PCR reads, TCRdb lists one record per CDR3 protein. The sample lists a few hundred thousand distinct CDR3 sequences, roughly 15% occurring once. The sequencing input was blood. Every receptor here comes from a woman aged 25 to 39 with Graves' ophthalmopathy.

This clonotype was counted many times. V is TRBV14 and J is TRBJ2-1, with 7 positions matching TRBD2. V shed 2 bases, J shed 5 bases, and the junction held 12 bases outside the gene matches. The germline CDR1 and CDR2 sequences are SGHDN and FVKESK. The CDR3 totals 17 residues. CDR3 DNA sequence: TGTGCCAGCAGCCAATCGGGGCTCGCGGGAGTGGACAATGAGCAGTTCTTC. Translated: CASSQSGLAGVDNEQFF.

The V and J genes are TRBV4-3 and TRBJ2-7, with 11 bases aligning to TRBD2. The ends lost 1 base at V and 6 bases at J; junction bases unmatched: 2. Germline CDR1 LGHNA, CDR2 YSLEER. This CDR3 has 14 residues. The CDR3 DNA reads TGCGCCAGCAGCCAAGGACTAGCGGGACTCGAGCAGTACTTC. Translation gives CASSQGLAGLEQYF.

In this sample, this clonotype turned up a few times. This sequence joins TRBV20-1 and TRBJ2-1, with TRBD2 matching over 14 bases. The CDR3 consists of 14 residues. V dropped 3 bases and J dropped 10; count of bases not matched to a gene: 5. The germline gives CDR1 DFQATT, CDR2 SNEGSKA (reference sequence). CDR3 sequence (DNA): TGCAGTGCTAGGACTAGCGGGAGGGCCGGGGAGCAGTTCTTC. Translating gives CSARTSGRAGEQFF.